This T cell receptor beta chain came from a study of CD8 T cells in ankylosing spondylitis. General study results and limits: There was reportedly significant enrichment of clones that were disease-linked in matched ankylosing spondylitis synovial fluid. Ankylosing spondylitis blood seemed to carry a telltale TCR beta motif made of under ten highly homologous variants. Disease-linked clones bore a CD8+ phenotype and were relatively rare in peripheral blood.

On this clonotype itself: Its cognate antigen is unknown.

In making TCR beta libraries, quantitative 5'-RACE with molecular barcodes was used. TCRdb re-analysed the 5' RACE reads in MiXCR, keeping a single row per CDR3 protein. The sample carries around 890,000 distinct CDR3 sequences, approximately 12% recorded once. CDR1 is ENHRY, CDR2 SYGVKD, per germline. The V end lost 2 bases, the J end lost 6 bases, and 10 bases lay between the germline ends. This CDR3 comprises 14 residues. Sequencing was performed on blood, either unsorted or a sorted T cell fraction (not recorded which). The receptor comes from a male donor with ankylosing spondylitis. The chain has TRBV10-3 and TRBJ2-2; D possibly corresponds to TRBD2 (6 bases). For the CDR3, the DNA is TGTGCCATCAGTGAGAGGGGAGGTGCCGGGGAGCTGTTTTTT. This sequence encodes CAISERGGAGELFF.